This TCR beta chain is drawn from a study of blood T cell repertoires in COVID-19. Authors' data handling: Estimation of nucleated cell counts was performed using reference gene primer amplification. Produced via immunoSEQ multiplex PCR; TCRdb's table is partial and in-frame only. V and J calls and clone size come straight from that table; D and trimming were deduced from the DNA. The table has tens of thousands of clones, approximately 88% seen once. The sample comprised peripheral blood. This clonotype originated in a human donor in a cohort sampled during active COVID-19.

This CDR3 is CASSPGQGSYEQYF. CDR3 DNA: TGTGCCAGCTCACCAGGACAGGGGTCCTACGAGCAGTACTTC. J is TRBJ2-7 and V is TRBV18; TRBD1 agrees at 9 bases. The germline CDR1 and CDR2 sequences are KGHSH and LQKENI. The CDR3 totals 14 residues. With V trimmed by 2 bases and J by 1 base, 0 bases remained unmatched.